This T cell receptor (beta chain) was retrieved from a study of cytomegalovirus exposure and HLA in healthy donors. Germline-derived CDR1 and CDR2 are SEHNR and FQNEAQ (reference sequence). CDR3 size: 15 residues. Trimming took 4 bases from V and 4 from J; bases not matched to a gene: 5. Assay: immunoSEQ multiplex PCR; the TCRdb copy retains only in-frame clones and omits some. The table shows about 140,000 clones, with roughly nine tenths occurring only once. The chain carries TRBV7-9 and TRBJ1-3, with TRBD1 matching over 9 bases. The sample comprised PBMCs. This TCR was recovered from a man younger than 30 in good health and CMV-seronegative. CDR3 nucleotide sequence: TGTGCCAGCAGCTCCGGGACAGGGATAGGAAACACCATATATTTT. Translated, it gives CASSSGTGIGNTIYF.